This T cell receptor (beta chain) was sequenced for a study of siplizumab effects on memory and regulatory T cells. Measured with immunoSEQ multiplex PCR; TCRdb has only the in-frame clones, and not every one. The sample contains some 100,000 clones, approximately 94% of which appear only once. With 8 bases removed from V and 6 bases from J, the gap between germline ends came to 14 bases. Germline V gene data show CDR1 as KGHSH and CDR2 as LQKENI. This CDR3 region has 13 residues. The sequence came from a human donor in good health. What was sequenced was Tregs sorted from blood. V is TRBV18 and J is TRBJ1-5; D might be TRBD1 (5 bases). In DNA, the CDR3 is TGTGCCAGCGGAGAGGGGCAGAGTCAGCCCCAGCATTTT. This gives the protein CASGEGQSQPQHF.